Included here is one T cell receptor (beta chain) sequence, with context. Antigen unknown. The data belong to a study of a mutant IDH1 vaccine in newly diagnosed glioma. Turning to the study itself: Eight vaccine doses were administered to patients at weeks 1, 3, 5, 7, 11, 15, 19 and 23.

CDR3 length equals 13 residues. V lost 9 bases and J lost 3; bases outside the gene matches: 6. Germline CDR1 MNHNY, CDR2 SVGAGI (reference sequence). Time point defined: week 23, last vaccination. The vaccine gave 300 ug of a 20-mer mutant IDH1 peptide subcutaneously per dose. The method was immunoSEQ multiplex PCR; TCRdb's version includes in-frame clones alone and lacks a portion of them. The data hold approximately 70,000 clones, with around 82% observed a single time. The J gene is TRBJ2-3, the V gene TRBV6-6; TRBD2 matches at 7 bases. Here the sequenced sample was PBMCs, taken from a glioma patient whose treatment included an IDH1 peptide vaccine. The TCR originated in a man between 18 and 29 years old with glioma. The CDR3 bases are TGTGCCAGTTTAGCGGGTCTGACAGATACGCAGTATTTT. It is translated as CASLAGLTDTQYF.